Following are 28 T cell receptor beta chains from one sample sequenced in a study of T cells in Graves' hyperthyroidism and ophthalmopathy. RNA transcripts were the template for amplifying TCR beta CDR3 regions. HTBI primers were used for first-round RT-PCR of the TCR CDR3. From the multiplex PCR reads, TCRdb called clonotypes with MiXCR, one entry per CDR3 protein. The top ten clones hold about 12% of a sample with about 640,000 distinct CDR3 sequences, roughly 15% of them seen once. The material sequenced was blood. The receptors were sampled from a woman aged 50 to 60 with Graves' ophthalmopathy.

The table lists this clonotype with many counts. V gene TRBV3-1 combines with J gene TRBJ1-4, with D possibly TRBD1 on 5 matching bases. The CDR3 has 16 amino acids. Trimming took off 0 bases at V and 4 bases at J, with 12 bases between the two ends. Per the germline V gene, CDR1 is LGHDT and CDR2 is YNNKEL (reference sequence). CDR3 amino acids: CASSQEGWGGNEKLFF. The CDR3 DNA sequence: TGTGCCAGCAGCCAAGAAGGGTGGGGCGGTAATGAAAAACTGTTTTTT.

This clonotype was observed at least ten times. The chain has TRBV11-3 and TRBJ2-1, with 9 bases identical to TRBD1. The CDR3 loop spans 14 amino acids. The V gene end was trimmed by 4 bases and the J gene end by 4 bases; junction bases not matched to a gene: 2. Germline CDR1 reads SGHNT; CDR2 reads YENEEA. In nucleotides, the CDR3 is TGTGCCAGCAGCTCACAGGGGGCGTACAATGAGCAGTTCTTC. Encoded protein: CASSSQGAYNEQFF.

This clonotype has a count of ten or more. The J gene is TRBJ1-1, the V gene TRBV18, with 11 bases lining up with TRBD1. The germline V gene encodes CDR1 KGHSH and CDR2 LQKENI. V shed 6 bases, J shed 3 bases, and the junction held 3 bases outside the gene matches. The CDR3 is made up of 14 amino acids. DNA for the CDR3: TGTGCCAGCTCCGGACAGGGGGCAGACACTGAAGCTTTCTTT. Translation gives CASSGQGADTEAFF.

This clonotype was detected ten times or more. The J gene is TRBJ2-3, the V gene TRBV20-1, with TRBD2 matching over 8 bases. The germline CDR1 and CDR2 sequences are DFQATT and SNEGSKA (reference sequence). J lost 1 base, V lost 3 bases, and 6 bases had no gene match. CDR3 length equals 15 residues. The CDR3 loop is CSARRLGRGTDTQYF. Here the CDR3 DNA reads TGCAGTGCTAGGAGACTCGGGAGGGGCACAGATACGCAGTATTTT.

This clonotype occurred many times. The genes are TRBV5-1 and TRBJ2-3, with D possibly matching TRBD1 (6 bases). The ends were cut back, 3 bases at V and 5 bases at J, with 10 bases in the middle. The CDR3 totals 13 residues. Germline lookup yields CDR1 SGHRS and CDR2 YFSETQ. The CDR3 nucleotides are TGCGCCAGCAGCTACCCAGGGGAAGATACGCAGTATTTT. Amino acid sequence: CASSYPGEDTQYF.

This clonotype was seen repeatedly, ten times or more. The DNA for the CDR3 is TGTGCCAGCAGTTTTAACAGGGGGGTGAACACTGAAGCTTTCTTT. It is translated as CASSFNRGVNTEAFF. The rearrangement links TRBV27 to TRBJ1-1; 8 bases map to TRBD1. J lost 0 bases, V lost 3 bases, and 3 bases had no gene match. The CDR3 is 15 residues long. CDR1 is MNHEY, CDR2 SMNVEV, per germline (reference sequence).

This clonotype was recorded many times. The chain links TRBV6-1 to TRBJ2-7, with a weak D call TRBD2 (5 bases). Deletions cut 5 bases from V and 0 bases from J, with 11 bases between. The CDR3 has 14 amino acids. CDR1 is MNHNS, CDR2 SASEGT, per germline. For the CDR3, the DNA is TGTGCCAGCAGTTATCAAAGCGGCTCCTACGAGCAGTACTTC. Translated: CASSYQSGSYEQYF.

This clonotype has at least ten counts. The V call is TRBV20-1, the J call TRBJ2-7, with TRBD2 matching 10 bases. The CDR3 loop spans 15 amino acids. With V trimmed by 0 bases and J by 4 bases, 6 bases remained unmatched. In germline, CDR1 is DFQATT, CDR2 SNEGSKA (reference sequence). The CDR3 loop is CSARDSASGSYEQYF. The CDR3 DNA sequence: TGCAGTGCTAGAGATTCGGCTAGCGGGAGTTACGAGCAGTACTTC.

This clonotype was observed at least ten times. The chain carries TRBV3-1 and TRBJ2-7; no firm D call. CDR3 length: 14 amino acids. The germline V gene has CDR1 LGHDT and CDR2 YNNKEL (reference sequence). Trimming stripped 1 base from V and 2 bases from J, with 9 bases between. The CDR3 is CASSQAAVTYEQYF. CDR3 DNA: TGTGCCAGCAGCCAAGCTGCAGTCACCTACGAGCAGTACTTC.

This clonotype was seen a handful of times. Germline is not matched at one junction end, which may reflect a read error. The chain joins TRBV4-1 to TRBJ2-7; 7 nucleotides align to TRBD1. Germline-derived CDR1 and CDR2 are MGHRA and YSYEKL. The CDR3 totals 15 residues. CDR3 in amino acids: CTSSHRKGQSYEQYF. As DNA, the CDR3 is TGCACCAGCAGCCATAGGAAGGGACAGTCCTACGAGCAGTACTTC.

This clonotype appeared many times. The chain recombines TRBV7-9 with TRBJ2-3; D might be TRBD2 (6 bases). There are 15 residues in the CDR3. Trimming pared 5 bases from V and 2 bases from J, leaving 14 bases between. Germline CDR1 and CDR2: SEHNR and FQNEAQ (reference sequence). The CDR3 loop reads CASSTRLESTDTQYF. CDR3 DNA sequence: TGTGCCAGCAGCACCCGACTAGAGTCCACAGATACGCAGTATTTT.

This clonotype was seen ten or more times. CDR3 sequence: CSASAGGYEQYF. The CDR3 nucleotides read TGCAGTGCTAGCGCGGGGGGGTACGAGCAGTACTTC. The chain carries TRBV20-1 and TRBJ2-7, with 9 bases aligning to TRBD2. The CDR3 consists of 12 residues. Trimming removed 3 bases from V and 4 bases from J; junction bases left unmatched: 1. In germline, CDR1 is DFQATT, CDR2 SNEGSKA (reference sequence).

This clonotype was recorded many times. The rearrangement joins TRBV20-1 to TRBJ2-1; TRBD2 matches 8 bases. Germline trimming cut 3 bases from V and 7 bases from J; bases unmatched to any gene: 14. In germline, CDR1 is DFQATT, CDR2 SNEGSKA (reference sequence). CDR3 length: 16 residues. The CDR3 protein is CSASSRIGGGRNEQFF. CDR3 nucleotides: TGCAGTGCTAGTAGTCGGATCGGGGGGGGACGGAATGAGCAGTTCTTC.

This rearrangement joins TRBV9 to TRBJ1-6, with a tentative D call TRBD1 (5 bases). Deletions cut 4 bases from V and 10 bases from J, with 15 bases between. Per the germline V gene, CDR1 is SGDLS and CDR2 is YYNGEE. CDR3 length: 14 amino acids. The CDR3 DNA reads as TGTGCCAGCAGCTTCCAGGGAGGAAGCTCACCCCTCCACTTT. It translates to CASSFQGGSSPLHF.

The chain employs TRBV27 and TRBJ1-6, with TRBD1 as a possible D gene (6 bases). The CDR3 has 13 amino acids. V shed 10 bases and J shed 8 bases, with 15 bases lying between them. Germline-derived CDR1 and CDR2 are MNHEY and SMNVEV (reference sequence). CDR3 protein: CATRTAADSPLHF. DNA of the CDR3: TGTGCCACCCGGACAGCGGCCGATTCACCCCTCCACTTT.

This clonotype was counted at least ten times. This chain joins TRBV7-2 and TRBJ2-3; 9 nucleotides match TRBD2. Germline V lookup: CDR1 SGHTA, CDR2 FQGNSA. The CDR3 sequence is 18 residues long. The V segment lost 5 bases and the J segment 0 bases; nucleotides outside the gene matches: 12. The CDR3 DNA follows: TGTGCCAGCAGCCGACGAGCCGGGACTAGCCATAGCACAGATACGCAGTATTTT. Amino acids: CASSRRAGTSHSTDTQYF.

The chain has TRBV20-1 and TRBJ2-7; D ambiguous. The CDR3 extends over 12 amino acids. Trimming cost V 3 bases and J 3 bases, with 9 bases left between them. From germline, CDR1 is DFQATT and CDR2 SNEGSKA (reference sequence). The CDR3 region is CSARTEGYEQYF. CDR3 nucleotide sequence: TGCAGTGCTAGGACGGAAGGCTACGAGCAGTACTTC.

The genes are TRBV5-1 and TRBJ1-4, with D perhaps TRBD1 (6 bases). Deletions cut 5 bases from V and 6 bases from J, with 17 bases between. The CDR3 has 15 amino acids. CDR1 SGHRS and CDR2 YFSETQ come from the germline V gene. In nucleotides, the CDR3 is TGCGCCAGCAGGGGGGGGCCAGGAACCCATGAAAAACTGTTTTTT. It translates to CASRGGPGTHEKLFF.

The chain joins TRBV27 to TRBJ2-1; 13 bases fit TRBD2. The CDR3 extends over 16 amino acids. J gave up 8 bases and V 2 bases, and 6 bases lay outside the gene matches. Looked up from germline, CDR1 is MNHEY and CDR2 is SMNVEV (reference sequence). CDR3 DNA: TGTGCCAGCAGTTTACAGGGACTAGCGGGACTCCATGAGCAGTTCTTC. Translating it yields CASSLQGLAGLHEQFF.

Many counts were recorded for this clonotype. A read error may produce the germline difference seen at one junction end. This chain uses TRBV7-9 with TRBJ1-6, with D hard to call. The CDR3 extends over 12 amino acids. The germline V gene encodes CDR1 SEHNR and CDR2 FQNEAQ (reference sequence). CDR3 sequence reads: CASSSDNSPLHF. The CDR3 DNA follows: TGTGCCAGCAGCTCCGATAATTCACCCCTCCACTTT.

The V call is TRBV7-6, the J call TRBJ2-1; 8 positions agree with TRBD2. The CDR3 runs 14 residues. J lost 8 bases, V lost 5 bases, and 8 bases had no gene match. The germline CDR1 and CDR2 sequences are SGHVS and FNYEAQ. The CDR3 DNA follows: TGTGCCAGCAGCCGGGTGACTAGCGTAGATGAGCAGTTCTTC. Its translation: CASSRVTSVDEQFF. Complete variable domain (other parts from reference TRBV7-6 and TRBJ2-1): GAGVSQSPRYKVTKRGQDVALRCDPISGHVSLYWYRQALGQGPEFLTYFNYEAQQDKSGLPNDRFSAERPEGSISTLTIQRTEQRDSAMYRCASSRVTSVDEQFFGPGTRLTVL.

This clonotype was recorded many times. V gene TRBV20-1 combines with J gene TRBJ2-3; D is ambiguous. CDR1 and CDR2 from the germline V gene are DFQATT and SNEGSKA (reference sequence). The CDR3 is 13 amino acids. Trimming left V 2 bases short and J 2 bases short, with 8 bases between. CDR3 sequence (DNA): TGCAGTGCTAGACAAGTCCTCACAGATACGCAGTATTTT. This encodes CSARQVLTDTQYF.

This clonotype has only one observation. Here the CDR3 reads CASSRLGPWGGPNEQFF. The CDR3 DNA reads TGTGCCAGCAGCCGATTGGGACCGTGGGGAGGGCCCAATGAGCAGTTCTTC. The chain links TRBV27 to TRBJ2-1, with 7 nucleotides matching TRBD2. This CDR3 is built from 17 residues. J lost 6 bases, V lost 6 bases, and 17 bases had no gene match. Germline values: CDR1 MNHEY, CDR2 SMNVEV (reference sequence).

The V and J genes are TRBV19 and TRBJ2-7, with 7 bases matching TRBD1. The CDR3 is 15 residues long. V shed 0 bases, J shed 3 bases, and the junction held 5 bases outside the gene matches. Germline loops: CDR1 LNHDA, CDR2 SQIVND (reference sequence). The DNA of the CDR3 is TGTGCCAGTAGTATAGATCGGGACAGATACTACGAGCAGTACTTC. Its protein is CASSIDRDRYYEQYF.

In this sample, this clonotype turned up many times. The chain joins TRBV7-2 to TRBJ2-5; 8 bases are a match to TRBD2. The germline CDR1 and CDR2 sequences are SGHTA and FQGNSA. This CDR3 contains 15 residues. The V and J ends lost 1 base and 7 bases, in that order; junction bases with no gene match: 8. The chain's CDR3 is CASSLDPGGLGTQYF. For the CDR3, the DNA is TGTGCCAGCAGCTTAGATCCGGGAGGGCTGGGGACCCAGTACTTC.

About this clonotype itself: Just one base apart from a much larger clone, this may be a read error. V is TRBV6-1 and J is TRBJ2-7, with TRBD2 matching over 8 bases. The CDR3 is 15 residues long. V shed 7 bases and J 2 bases; nucleotides not matched to a gene: 10. Germline CDR1 reads MNHNS; CDR2 reads SASEGT. Here the CDR3 DNA reads TGTGCCAGCACCCCAAGCGGTAGCGGGACCTACGAGCAGTACTTC. Amino acids: CASTPSGSGTYEQYF.

This clonotype was seen only a few times. The chain has TRBV7-3 and TRBJ2-1; D is unresolved. The V and J ends lost 3 bases and 2 bases respectively, with 11 bases between them. Germline values: CDR1 SGHTA, CDR2 FQGTGA. The CDR3 spans 15 residues. CDR3 region: CASSFRTEPYNEQFF. Here the CDR3 DNA reads TGTGCCAGCAGCTTTAGAACGGAACCCTACAATGAGCAGTTCTTC.

V and J are TRBV15 and TRBJ2-2; D remains ambiguous. Trimming pared 0 bases from V and 2 bases from J, leaving 7 bases between. Per germline, CDR1 LNHNV and CDR2 YYDKDF (reference sequence). The CDR3 spans 15 residues. CDR3 nucleotide sequence: TGTGCCACCAGCAGAGACAGAGAAAACACCGGGGAGCTGTTTTTT. Its translation is CATSRDRENTGELFF.